This T cell receptor beta chain is from a study of CD8 T cells in Susac syndrome. Study-wide points: The relatively small number of individuals in the TCR sequencing and HLA analysis was acknowledged by the study.

As to this clonotype: What it binds is unknown.

Sequencing of TCR beta, carried out with a high-throughput approach, was applied to CD8+ and CD4+ T cells from the blood. Relapsing-remitting disease, either stable or active, was present in the treatment-naive patients who were the multiple sclerosis controls. When the RNA was reverse transcribed, random hexamers were used with an input of roughly 0.45 to 1 ug. From the immunoSEQ multiplex PCR reads, TCRdb called clonotypes with MiXCR, one entry per CDR3 protein. The sample contains about 250,000 distinct CDR3 sequences, about 94% of which appear only once. Specimen: CD4+ T cells from PBMCs. This clonotype was sampled from a human donor with multiple sclerosis.

The CDR3 region has the DNA TGTGCCAGCTCAGTTTCCTACGAGCAGTACGTC. As protein: CASSVSYEQYV. The chain is built from TRBV2 and TRBJ2-7; D is unresolved. The CDR3 has 11 residues. Trimming left V 8 bases short and J 1 base short, with 6 bases between. Germline V gene sequence: CDR1 SNHLY, CDR2 FYNNEI.